These 20 T cell receptor beta chains share one sample of origin, sequenced in a study of T-cell reconstitution after alpha-beta-depleted transplantation in children. As it was prepared, the TCRbeta library received unique molecular identifiers. TCRdb independently ran MiXCR on the PCR reads; one entry per CDR3 protein. This repertoire shows 250,000 to 300,000 distinct CDR3 sequences, over 9% found once; its top ten account for 7.5%. This sample comprised PBMCs, obtained before TCRalphabeta/CD19-depleted stem cell transplant. The receptors stem from a boy in the first two years of life with acute myeloid leukemia, due to receive a stem cell transplant.

This clonotype was observed at least ten times. The chain joins TRBV12-3 or TRBV12-4 to TRBJ1-1, with a weak D call TRBD1 (6 bases). Trimming shortened V by 7 bases and J by 3 bases, and 12 bases separated the two germline ends. This CDR3 is built from 13 residues. Written as DNA, the CDR3 is TGTGCCAGCACCCGGGACATCTACACTGAAGCTTTCTTT. Its protein is CASTRDIYTEAFF.

This clonotype occurred many times. The chain recombines TRBV6-5 with TRBJ2-3, with 8 bases lining up with TRBD1. Germline V lookup: CDR1 MNHEY, CDR2 SVGAGI. Unmatched junction bases numbered 3, after V lost 0 bases and J lost 4 bases. The CDR3 extends over 15 amino acids. The CDR3, as DNA: TGTGCCAGCAGTTACTCGTTACAGGGGGCAGATACGCAGTATTTT. Translated, it gives CASSYSLQGADTQYF.

This clonotype was recorded many times. The chain is built from TRBV28 and TRBJ2-5, with 11 positions matching TRBD2. With 0 bases clipped from V and 0 bases from J, the junction kept 12 bases outside the gene matches. The CDR3 consists of 20 residues. CDR1 MDHEN and CDR2 SYDVKM come from the germline V gene. CDR3 DNA sequence: TGTGCCAGCAGTTTATGGCCCCCCACTAGCGGGGGCCTGTACCAAGAGACCCAGTACTTC. Its translation is CASSLWPPTSGGLYQETQYF.

This clonotype appeared many times. The chain employs TRBV30 and TRBJ1-5; D is perhaps TRBD1 (6 bases). The V end lost 5 bases, the J end lost 4 bases, and 12 bases lay between the germline ends. Germline CDR1 reads GTSNPN; CDR2 reads SVGIG (reference sequence). The CDR3 length is 13 residues. In DNA, the CDR3 is TGTGCCTGGGGACAGTTTTCAAATCAGCCCCAGCATTTT. It translates to CAWGQFSNQPQHF.

This clonotype has a count of ten or more. This rearrangement joins TRBV4-2 to TRBJ2-3, with TRBD2 matching 10 bases. The junction had 6 bases not matched to a gene; V was cut back by 4 bases and J by 2 bases. Germline-derived CDR1 and CDR2 are LGHNA and YNFKEQ. This CDR3 contains 16 residues. The CDR3 sequence is CASSPGLASYTDTQYF. In DNA form, the CDR3 reads TGTGCCAGCAGCCCGGGACTAGCGAGCTACACAGATACGCAGTATTTT.

The sample holds many counts of this clonotype. V usage is TRBV4-2 and J usage is TRBJ2-1; a weak D match, TRBD2 (5 bases). V dropped 3 bases and J dropped 8 bases, with 11 bases sitting between them. CDR1 is LGHNA and CDR2 is YNFKEQ in the germline V gene. The CDR3 loop spans 13 amino acids. The DNA of the CDR3 is TGTGCCAGCAGCCATGTACTAGGAGATGAGCAGTTCTTC. Protein: CASSHVLGDEQFF.

This clonotype was observed many times. DNA for the CDR3: TGTGCCAGCAGCCCTTTGGCAGGGAGAGACACCGGGGAGCTGTTTTTT. As protein: CASSPLAGRDTGELFF. The J gene is TRBJ2-2, the V gene TRBV7-2, with D perhaps assigned TRBD1 or TRBD2 (5 bases each). The germline gives CDR1 SGHTA, CDR2 FQGNSA. Trimming took off 5 bases at V and 3 bases at J, with 16 bases between the two ends. This CDR3 comprises 16 residues. The complete variable domain, with remaining parts taken from reference TRBV7-2 and TRBJ2-2, reads GAGVSQSPSNKVTEKGKDVELRCDPISGHTALYWYRQSLGQGLEFLIYFQGNSAPDKSGLPSDRFSAERTGGSVSTLTIQRTQQEDSAVYLCASSPLAGRDTGELFFGEGSRLTVL.

This clonotype was found many times. The chain is built from TRBV20-1 and TRBJ1-5; TRBD1 is a possible D gene (5 bases). The V gene's germline CDR1 is DFQATT and CDR2 SNEGSKA (reference sequence). V was cut by 2 bases and J by 0 bases, with 8 bases left in between. The CDR3 runs 14 residues. CDR3 nucleotide sequence: TGCAGTGCTAGACAGGGCCTTAGCAATCAGCCCCAGCATTTT. Translating gives CSARQGLSNQPQHF.

This clonotype has ten or more counts. The V gene is TRBV5-1, the J gene TRBJ2-7; possible D gene TRBD1, 6 bases. Germline assignment: CDR1 SGHRS and CDR2 YFSETQ. V gave up 5 bases and J gave up 6 bases, with 15 bases separating them. This CDR3 contains 13 residues. CDR3 in amino acids: CASRTGTQGEQYF. The CDR3 DNA follows: TGCGCCAGCAGGACCGGGACACAAGGCGAGCAGTACTTC.

This clonotype was observed many times. V usage is TRBV9 and J usage is TRBJ2-1; 9 bases agree with TRBD1. The CDR3 is 15 residues long. CDR1 is SGDLS and CDR2 is YYNGEE in the germline V gene. J gave up 4 bases and V 0 bases, and 2 bases lay outside the gene matches. The CDR3: CASSVAGTGYNEQFF. CDR3 bases: TGTGCCAGCAGCGTAGCCGGGACAGGGTACAATGAGCAGTTCTTC.

The sample holds one count of this clonotype. Being one base from a much bigger clone, this may be a read error. This rearrangement joins TRBV28 to TRBJ1-5; 8 bases match TRBD1. The CDR3 loop spans 15 amino acids. After removal of 7 bases from V and 3 bases from J, the junction contained 8 bases not matched to a gene. From germline, CDR1 is MDHEN and CDR2 SYDVKM. CDR3 protein: CASTWTGIHNQPQHF. The CDR3 nucleotides read TGTGCCAGCACTTGGACAGGGATTCACAATCAGCCCCAGCATTTT.

This clonotype was observed a few times. The CDR3 DNA sequence: TGCAGTGCTAGTAGAGTGGGGGGACAGGTTCCCTATGGCTACACCTTC. Protein sequence: CSASRVGGQVPYGYTF. The genes are TRBV20-1 and TRBJ1-2; 8 bases are a match to TRBD1. This CDR3 has 16 residues. Losses at the gene ends were 3 bases for V and 4 bases for J; bases not matched to a gene: 13. The germline gives CDR1 DFQATT, CDR2 SNEGSKA (reference sequence).

This clonotype was seen many times. The chain is built from TRBV6-2 or TRBV6-3 and TRBJ2-5; weak D call: TRBD2 (6 bases). The CDR3 spans 14 residues. Trimming pared 1 base from V and 5 bases from J, leaving 11 bases between. In germline, CDR1 is MNHEY, CDR2 SVGEGT. In nucleotides, the CDR3 is TGTGCCAGCAGTTACTTGGGGGGAGGTGAGACCCAGTACTTC. Translation gives CASSYLGGGETQYF.

This clonotype came up many times. V usage is TRBV12-3 or TRBV12-4 and J usage is TRBJ2-5; tentatively, D is TRBD2 (5 bases). The ends were cut back, 4 bases at V and 4 bases at J, with 16 bases in the middle. The CDR3 spans 15 residues. The CDR3 coding sequence is TGTGCCAGCAGTTCCCCCCTTGGAACTAGAGAGACCCAGTACTTC. Translating gives CASSSPLGTRETQYF.

To note about this clonotype: This sequence may be a read error, since a much larger clone differs from it by one base. This chain links TRBV12-3 or TRBV12-4 with TRBJ2-7; 8 bases are a match to TRBD2. This CDR3 spans 17 amino acids. Germline trimming cut 0 bases from V and 7 bases from J; bases unmatched to any gene: 14. The CDR3 DNA reads TGTGCCAGCAGTTTAGCAGCGGGAGAGCCTTTCACGGGTGAGCAGTACTTC. Translating it yields CASSLAAGEPFTGEQYF.

This clonotype was detected ten times or more. The chain combines TRBV6-1 with TRBJ2-7; D is tentatively TRBD1 or TRBD2 (5 bases each). Per the germline V gene, CDR1 is MNHNS and CDR2 is SASEGT. The V gene lost 6 bases and the J gene lost 0 bases, with 9 bases spanning the gap. The length of the CDR3 is 13 residues. CDR3 loop: CASSRDVSYEQYF. CDR3 DNA sequence: TGTGCCAGCAGCCGGGACGTCTCCTACGAGCAGTACTTC.

The chain combines TRBV18 with TRBJ1-4; 8 nucleotides line up with TRBD1. The length of the CDR3 is 13 residues. Germline V gene data show CDR1 as KGHSH and CDR2 as LQKENI. V trimming: 4 bases; J trimming: 8 bases; junction bases outside the gene matches: 3. CDR3 loop: CASSLDRAEKLFF. CDR3 bases: TGTGCCAGCTCACTGGACAGGGCGGAAAAACTGTTTTTT.

This chain links TRBV11-2 with TRBJ2-2, with D possibly matching TRBD2 (6 bases). Deletions cut 4 bases from V and 4 bases from J, with 19 bases between. The CDR3 runs 17 residues. The germline CDR1 and CDR2 sequences are SGHAT and FQNNGV. The CDR3 reads CASSSPPTGDPTGELFF. The CDR3 DNA reads TGTGCCAGCAGCTCTCCCCCTACGGGAGATCCCACCGGGGAGCTGTTTTTT.

This clonotype was seen many times. V is TRBV6-1 and J is TRBJ2-7; D is possibly TRBD1 (7 bases). CDR1 and CDR2 from the germline V gene are MNHNS and SASEGT. V lost 6 bases, J lost 4 bases, and 19 bases lay in between. CDR3 length equals 15 residues. The CDR3 loop reads CASRDRQGGEYEQYF. The CDR3 DNA sequence: TGTGCCAGCAGAGACCGACAGGGAGGAGAATACGAGCAGTACTTC.

The genes are TRBV6-1 and TRBJ2-5, with 7 bases that match TRBD1. CDR1 MNHNS and CDR2 SASEGT come from the germline V gene. The CDR3 is 17 amino acids. V shed 3 bases, J shed 6 bases, and the junction held 16 bases outside the gene matches. The CDR3 DNA is TGTGCCAGCAGTGAGAGGACAGGCATCCCTGATCCCAAGACCCAGTACTTC. Its translation: CASSERTGIPDPKTQYF.